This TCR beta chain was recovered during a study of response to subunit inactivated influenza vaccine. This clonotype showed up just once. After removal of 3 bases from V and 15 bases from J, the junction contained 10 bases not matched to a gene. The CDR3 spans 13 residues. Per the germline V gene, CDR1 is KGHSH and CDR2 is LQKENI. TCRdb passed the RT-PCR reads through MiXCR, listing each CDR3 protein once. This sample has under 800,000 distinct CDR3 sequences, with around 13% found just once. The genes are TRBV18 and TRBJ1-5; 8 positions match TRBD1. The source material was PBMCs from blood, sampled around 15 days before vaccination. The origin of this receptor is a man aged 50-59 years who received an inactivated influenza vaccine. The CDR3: CASSPGSQGALHF. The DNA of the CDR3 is TGTGCCAGCTCACCTGGGTCGCAGGGGGCATTGCATTTT.